The present T cell receptor beta chain was sequenced within a study of T cell responses to AZD1222 COVID-19 vaccine. The study, taken as a whole, reports: An increase in Spike-specific TCR breadth and depth was observed after two AZD1222 doses. After the peak T cell response, and only then, were repertoires sampled.

This CDR3 has 15 amino acids. Trimming took 0 bases from V and 6 from J, leaving 10 bases between them. Looked up from germline, CDR1 is SGHDT and CDR2 is YYEEEE. Sequencing was performed with immunoSEQ multiplex PCR; in TCRdb, only in-frame clones are kept and a portion is missing. Of some 48,000 clones in the sample, 65% to 90% are singletons; the top ten hold less than 9%. Turning to this clone: The antigen is not known.

This specimen consisted of peripheral blood, obtained 28 days after the second AZD1222 dose. V and J are TRBV5-6 and TRBJ1-6; no clear D. This sequence originates from an adult who received the AZD1222 COVID-19 vaccine. The CDR3 region is CASSLVQRRNSPLHF. The CDR3 nucleotides are TGTGCCAGCAGCTTGGTGCAAAGGCGTAATTCACCCCTCCACTTT.